The 4 T cell receptor beta chains in this list originate from one sample, sequenced in a study of T cells after yellow fever vaccination. TCRdb recomputed calls from the 5' RACE reads with MiXCR, one row per CDR3 protein. This table holds a few hundred thousand distinct CDR3 sequences, 2.5% to 3.5% found once. Sequences were derived from CD4+ T cells sorted from PBMCs, sampled 10 days after the yellow fever booster vaccination. Receptors originate from a man aged 18 to 30 who received the YFV17D yellow fever vaccine.

This clonotype came up many times. CDR3 sequence reads: CASRTGTGAGGTQYF. In DNA, the CDR3 is TGTGCCAGCCGCACCGGGACAGGGGCCGGTGGGACCCAGTACTTC. The chain combines TRBV7-2 with TRBJ2-5; 10 nucleotides align to TRBD1. The V segment lost 8 bases and the J segment 7 bases; nucleotides outside the gene matches: 13. Germline V gene lookup returns CDR1 SGHTA and CDR2 FQGNSA. The CDR3 extends over 15 amino acids.

This clonotype has at least ten counts. This chain uses TRBV5-1 with TRBJ2-1, with 7 bases that match TRBD1. V shed 4 bases, J shed 3 bases, and the junction held 7 bases outside the gene matches. This CDR3 spans 15 amino acids. Germline CDR1 and CDR2: SGHRS and YFSETQ. The CDR3 DNA reads TGCGCCAGCAGCGTCGGACCAGGGGGCTACAATGAGCAGTTCTTC. This codes for CASSVGPGGYNEQFF.

This clonotype was found many times. The J gene is TRBJ2-3, the V gene TRBV20-1; possible D gene TRBD2, 5 bases. Germline loops: CDR1 DFQATT, CDR2 SNEGSKA (reference sequence). Trimming stripped 7 bases from V and 2 bases from J, with 10 bases between. This CDR3 is built from 12 residues. DNA for the CDR3: TGCAGTGGGCTAGCCTCCACAGATACGCAGTATTTT. It translates to CSGLASTDTQYF.

This clonotype was seen a few times. The rearrangement links TRBV12-3 or TRBV12-4 to TRBJ1-5; D ambiguous. Trimming took 5 bases from V and 7 from J, leaving 12 bases between them. The CDR3 extends over 13 amino acids. The CDR3 coding sequence is TGTGCCAGCAGTCCCGCCACACGGCAGCCCCAGCATTTT. Translation gives CASSPATRQPQHF.